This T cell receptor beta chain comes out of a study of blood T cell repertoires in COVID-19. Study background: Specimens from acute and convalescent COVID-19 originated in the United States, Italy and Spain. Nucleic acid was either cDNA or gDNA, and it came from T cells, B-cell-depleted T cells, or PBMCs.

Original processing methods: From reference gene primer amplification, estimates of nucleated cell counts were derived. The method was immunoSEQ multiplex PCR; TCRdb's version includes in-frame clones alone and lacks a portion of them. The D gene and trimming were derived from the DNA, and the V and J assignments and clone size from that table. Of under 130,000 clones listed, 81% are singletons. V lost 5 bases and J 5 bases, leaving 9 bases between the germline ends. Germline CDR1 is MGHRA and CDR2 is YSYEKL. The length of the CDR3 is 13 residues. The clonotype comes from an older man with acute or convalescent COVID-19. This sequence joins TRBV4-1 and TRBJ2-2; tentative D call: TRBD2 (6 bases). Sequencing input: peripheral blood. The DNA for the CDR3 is TGCGCCAGCAGCTCGCGGGGAACCGGGGAGCTGTTTTTT. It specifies CASSSRGTGELFF.